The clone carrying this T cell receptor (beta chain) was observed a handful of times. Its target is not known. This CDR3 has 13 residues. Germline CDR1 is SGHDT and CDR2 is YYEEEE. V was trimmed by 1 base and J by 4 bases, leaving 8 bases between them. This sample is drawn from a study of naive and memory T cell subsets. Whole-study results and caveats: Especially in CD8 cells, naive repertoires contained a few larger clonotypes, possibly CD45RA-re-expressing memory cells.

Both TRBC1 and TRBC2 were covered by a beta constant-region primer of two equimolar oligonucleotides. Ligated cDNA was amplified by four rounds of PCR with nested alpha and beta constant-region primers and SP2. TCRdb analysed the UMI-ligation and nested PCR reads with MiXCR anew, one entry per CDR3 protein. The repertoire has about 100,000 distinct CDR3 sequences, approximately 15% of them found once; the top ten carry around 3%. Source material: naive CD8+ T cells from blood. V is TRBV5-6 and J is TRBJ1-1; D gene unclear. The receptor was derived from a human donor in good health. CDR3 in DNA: TGTGCCAGCAGCTTGTCGCTTATCACTGAAGCTTTCTTT. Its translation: CASSLSLITEAFF.